One TCR beta chain is described in this entry. The sample comes from a study of radiotherapy plus CTLA-4 blockade in lung cancer. This table comes from immunoSEQ multiplex PCR, and its TCRdb copy is limited to in-frame clones, with some not included. The profile covers under 55,000 clones, with 70% to 85% appearing a single time and roughly 3.2% taken by the ten largest. CDR1 is MNHEY, CDR2 SVGAGI, per germline. The CDR3 loop spans 14 amino acids. V was pared by 4 bases and J by 1 base, with 10 bases between. This clonotype originated in a human donor with non-small cell lung cancer who had a partial response to radiotherapy plus ipilimumab. The input for sequencing was peripheral blood, taken from a patient treated with radiotherapy plus ipilimumab. This chain connects TRBV6-5 to TRBJ1-1; D remains ambiguous. The DNA of the CDR3 is TGTGCCAGCAGTTGGAGGTCCTCGAACACTGAAGCTTTCTTT. Encoded protein: CASSWRSSNTEAFF.